The T cell receptor (beta chain) described here comes from a study of response to subunit inactivated influenza vaccine. TCRdb re-called the RT-PCR reads through MiXCR, storing one row per CDR3 protein. The sample gives just under 250,000 distinct CDR3 sequences, 10% to 15% of which show up once; 7.8% is in the top ten. In this sample, this clonotype turned up many times. Its antigen is unknown. Germline CDR1 and CDR2: SEHNR and FQNEAQ (reference sequence). CDR3 length: 12 amino acids. Trimming shortened V by 5 bases and J by 2 bases, and 4 bases separated the two germline ends. General study findings and limits: Each seasonal flu vaccination may recruit only limited new T cells, authors suggested.

The TCR sequence derives from a man in his forties or fifties who received an inactivated influenza vaccine. The specimen was non-naive T cells sorted from PBMCs, collected 14 days before vaccination. The J gene is TRBJ1-3, the V gene TRBV7-9; D not resolved. CDR3 sequence reads: CASSKTGNTIYF. The CDR3 nucleotides read TGTGCCAGCAGCAAGACTGGAAACACCATATATTTT.